This TCR beta chain was retrieved from a study of T cell responses to AZD1222 COVID-19 vaccine. Study conclusions and caveats: Females made up more of the donors, who were largely white British, and clonal diversity may have come out too low.

Libraries were prepared by immunoSEQ multiplex PCR; TCRdb keeps only in-frame clonotypes and omits some of them. The data show some 200,000 clones, 88% seen once. Regarding this clone: What it binds is unknown.

With 1 base removed from V and 4 bases from J, the gap between germline ends came to 5 bases. The CDR3 is made up of 13 amino acids. The material was peripheral blood, obtained 28 days after the second AZD1222 dose. This TCR was recovered from an adult who received the AZD1222 COVID-19 vaccine. This chain connects TRBV12-3 or TRBV12-4 to TRBJ2-1; D unclear. CDR3 bases: TGTGCCAGCAGTTTAGTGGGTTACAATGAGCAGTTCTTC. It codes for CASSLVGYNEQFF.